This TCR beta chain was recovered during a study of OX40 agonist ivuxolimab in advanced cancers. The data were produced by immunoSEQ multiplex PCR, yet TCRdb's version contains in-frame clones alone and is incomplete. Here the sample spans around 21,000 clones, roughly 80% being singletons. Trimming took off 4 bases at V and 3 bases at J, with 10 bases between the two ends. CDR3 size: 13 residues. Per the germline V gene, CDR1 is MDHEN and CDR2 is SYDVKM. This sequence was found in an adult with an advanced solid tumor such as melanoma, head and neck, liver or kidney cancer. The sample consisted of CD4+ or CD8+ T cells sorted from blood, taken in a trial of the OX40 agonist ivuxolimab. The rearrangement joins TRBV28 to TRBJ2-7, with D possibly being TRBD2 (5 bases). CDR3 in DNA: TGTGCCAGCAGTTCGGCCGAGGGCTACGAGCAGTACTTC. As protein: CASSSAEGYEQYF.